The 12 T cell receptor beta chains given below trace back to one sample, sequenced in a study of T cells in Graves' hyperthyroidism and ophthalmopathy. Amplification of TCR beta CDR3 regions used RNA as the template. The HTBI primer set was used in a first-round RT-PCR of the TCR CDR3. TCRdb reprocessed the multiplex PCR reads with MiXCR, giving one entry per CDR3 protein. Altogether approximately 500,000 distinct CDR3 sequences are present, 46% being singletons, with the ten largest covering about 8.3%. The source material was peripheral blood or thyroid tissue (not recorded which). The receptors stem from a young woman with Graves' hyperthyroidism.

This clonotype was counted a few times. The J gene is TRBJ2-7, the V gene TRBV6-5; 10 nucleotides align to TRBD2. Germline V lookup: CDR1 MNHEY, CDR2 SVGAGI. V dropped 4 bases and J dropped 7; count of bases not matched to a gene: 7. The CDR3 is 14 residues long. The chain's CDR3 is CASSSPGLAREQYF. CDR3 nucleotides: TGTGCCAGCAGTTCTCCGGGACTAGCGAGGGAGCAGTACTTC.

The chain employs TRBV10-3 and TRBJ2-5; no clear D gene. The CDR3 has 12 residues. In germline, CDR1 is ENHRY, CDR2 SYGVKD. Trimming took 9 bases from V and 5 from J, leaving 13 bases between them. CDR3 DNA sequence: TGTGCCATAGCCCTGTCCCGGGAGACCCAGTACTTC. This codes for CAIALSRETQYF.

This clonotype was counted ten times or more. The V call is TRBV7-9, the J call TRBJ2-7, with D perhaps matching TRBD2 (7 bases). V lost 1 base and J lost 5, with 12 bases in between. The length of the CDR3 is 14 residues. Germline V gene data show CDR1 as SEHNR and CDR2 as FQNEAQ (reference sequence). The CDR3 nucleotides read TGTGCCAGCAGCTTAGAAGGGGGGGCACACGAGCAGTACTTC. Encoded protein: CASSLEGGAHEQYF. The whole variable domain, filled in from reference TRBV7-9 and TRBJ2-7, reads DTGVSQNPRHKITKRGQNVTFRCDPISEHNRLYWYRQTLGQGPEFLTYFQNEAQLEKSRLLSDRFSAERPKGSFSTLEIQRTEQGDSAMYLCASSLEGGAHEQYFGPGTRLTVT.

The chain combines TRBV4-1 with TRBJ1-3; TRBD1 matches at 7 bases. The CDR3 is 16 residues long. Germline CDR1 is MGHRA and CDR2 is YSYEKL. V gave up 1 base and J gave up 0 bases; unmatched junction bases: 3. CDR3 protein: CASSQGQGHSGNTIYF. The CDR3 DNA is TGCGCCAGCAGCCAAGGACAGGGACACTCTGGAAACACCATATATTTT.

V usage is TRBV13 and J usage is TRBJ1-1; D is ambiguous. Trimming pared 7 bases from V and 8 bases from J, leaving 14 bases between. The length of the CDR3 is 12 residues. Looked up from germline, CDR1 is PRHDT and CDR2 is FYEKMQ (reference sequence). CDR3 coding DNA: TGTGCCAGCATCGTCTCCGGGAGCGAAGCTTTCTTT. This sequence encodes CASIVSGSEAFF.

This clonotype was seen a handful of times. The gene calls are TRBV3-1 and TRBJ1-2, with D tentatively TRBD1 (6 bases). V lost 4 bases and J 6 bases, leaving 15 bases between the germline ends. Per the germline V gene, CDR1 is LGHDT and CDR2 is YNNKEL (reference sequence). This CDR3 is 14 amino acids long. The CDR3 DNA follows: TGTGCCAGCAGCCGGCTACAGGGAAGTGATGGCTACACCTTC. This gives the protein CASSRLQGSDGYTF.

This clonotype was seen only a few times. J is TRBJ2-4 and V is TRBV2, with D perhaps matching TRBD2 (6 bases). The CDR3 is 14 residues long. Germline V gene sequence: CDR1 SNHLY, CDR2 FYNNEI. V gave up 10 bases and J gave up 2 bases, with 15 bases separating them. The CDR3 region is CATQEGLTKNIQYF. CDR3 nucleotide sequence: TGTGCCACTCAGGAGGGCCTTACCAAAAACATTCAGTACTTC.

The rearrangement links TRBV24-1 to TRBJ2-3; TRBD2 matches 12 bases. V trimming: 6 bases; J trimming: 2 bases; junction bases outside the gene matches: 8. CDR3 length: 17 residues. Germline CDR1 is KGHDR and CDR2 is SFDVKD. The CDR3 region has the DNA TGTGCCACCAGTTCTAGCGGGAGGGACTCTGACACAGATACGCAGTATTTT. Its translation: CATSSSGRDSDTDTQYF.

In this sample, this clonotype turned up many times. The V gene is TRBV7-9, the J gene TRBJ1-2; no clear D. This CDR3 is built from 14 residues. Germline assignment: CDR1 SEHNR and CDR2 FQNEAQ (reference sequence). V was pared by 2 bases and J by 7 bases, with 14 bases between. The DNA for the CDR3 is TGTGCCAGCAGCTTATTAGTAGGGCAATTTGGCTACACCTTC. Protein product: CASSLLVGQFGYTF.

The chain couples TRBV14 to TRBJ2-5; tentatively, D is TRBD1 (6 bases). V was clipped by 4 bases and J by 4 bases, with 16 bases between them. The CDR3 contains 15 residues. Germline V gene sequence: CDR1 SGHDN, CDR2 FVKESK. In DNA form, the CDR3 reads TGTGCCAGCAGCCCTGGGGGCGCAGGTTCAGAGACCCAGTACTTC. This gives the protein CASSPGGAGSETQYF. Based on the CDR3 plus reference TRBV14 and TRBJ2-5, the full variable domain is EAGVTQFPSHSVIEKGQTVTLRCDPISGHDNLYWYRRVMGKEIKFLLHFVKESKQDESGMPNNRFLAERTGGTYSTLKVQPAELEDSGVYFCASSPGGAGSETQYFGPGTRLLVL.

This clonotype was picked up many times. The rearrangement uses TRBV28 and TRBJ2-5, with 12 bases lining up with TRBD1. This CDR3 comprises 14 residues. With 4 bases clipped from V and 9 bases from J, the junction kept 6 bases outside the gene matches. Germline V CDR1 and CDR2: MDHEN, SYDVKM. The CDR3 region is CASSSPGQGAAQYF. The DNA of the CDR3 is TGTGCCAGCAGTTCTCCGGGACAGGGGGCGGCCCAGTACTTC.

This clonotype was counted many times. This chain links TRBV28 with TRBJ1-5, with TRBD1 matching 7 bases. V trimming: 5 bases; J trimming: 11 bases; junction bases outside the gene matches: 6. The CDR3 runs 12 residues. The germline V gene has CDR1 MDHEN and CDR2 SYDVKM. CDR3 region: CASSMIDRAQHF. Written as DNA, the CDR3 is TGTGCCAGCAGTATGATCGACAGGGCCCAGCATTTT.